This T cell receptor (beta chain) was captured in a study of CD8 T cells in Susac syndrome. After extraction with the RNeasy kit, about 0.5 to 1 ug of the RNA was reverse transcribed using random hexamers. TCRdb passed the immunoSEQ multiplex PCR reads through MiXCR, listing each CDR3 protein once. The sample consists of some 450,000 distinct CDR3 sequences, 85% of them appearing once. This CDR3 spans 15 amino acids. The germline V and J ends were trimmed by 11 bases and 3 bases, with 22 bases remaining between them. From germline, CDR1 is MNHNS and CDR2 SASEGT. The rearrangement links TRBV6-1 to TRBJ1-1; D is perhaps TRBD1 (5 bases). The source material was CD8+ T cells from PBMCs. This clonotype was obtained from a human donor with multiple sclerosis. CDR3 amino acids: CAGKVGGESDTEAFF. For the CDR3, the DNA is TGTGCCGGAAAAGTGGGAGGGGAATCGGACACTGAAGCTTTCTTT.